The source of this T cell receptor beta chain is a study of post-analysis software for immune sequencing data. Study overall: Both relapsing-remitting and secondary progressive multiple sclerosis featured among the disease courses, as did progressive-relapsing multiple sclerosis.

Each TCR beta cDNA library carried unique molecular identifiers. Yield was roughly 0.5 million cDNA molecules from roughly 0.93 to 9.6 million T cells. From the PCR reads, TCRdb called clonotypes with MiXCR, one entry per CDR3 protein. The sample comprises hundreds of thousands of distinct CDR3 sequences, roughly 40% of which are singletons, and 6% to 9% rests with the top ten. Study-wide findings and caveats: Those samples that were prepared in the same batch co-clustered strongly by F measure. About 5 TRBV segments occurring more often in patients than controls included TRBV5-6, TRBV5-1 and TRBV20-1. Relative to controls, patients with multiple sclerosis showed significantly lower normalized Chao1 diversity.

This clonotype was seen only a few times. Antigen unknown. V lost 3 bases, J lost 2 bases, and 6 bases lay in between. Per germline, CDR1 SGHVS and CDR2 FQNEAQ. There are 13 residues in the CDR3. The clonotype was recovered from a girl aged 2 to 10 with multiple sclerosis. Sequencing was carried out using blood. The chain combines TRBV7-8 with TRBJ2-3, with D possibly matching TRBD2 (5 bases). The CDR3 region has the DNA TGTGCCAGCAGCTTCGGGAACACAGATACGCAGTATTTT. Its translation is CASSFGNTDTQYF.